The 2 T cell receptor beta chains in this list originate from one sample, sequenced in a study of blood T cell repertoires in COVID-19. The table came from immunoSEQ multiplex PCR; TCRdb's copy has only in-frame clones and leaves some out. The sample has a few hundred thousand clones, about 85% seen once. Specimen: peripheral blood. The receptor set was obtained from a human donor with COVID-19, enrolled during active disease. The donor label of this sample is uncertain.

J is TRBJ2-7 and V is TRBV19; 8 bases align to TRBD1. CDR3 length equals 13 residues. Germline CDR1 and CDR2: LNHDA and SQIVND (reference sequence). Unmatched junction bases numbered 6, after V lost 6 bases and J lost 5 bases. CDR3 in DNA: TGTGCCAGTAGCAACCAGGGGGCGAACGAGCAGTACTTC. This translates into CASSNQGANEQYF. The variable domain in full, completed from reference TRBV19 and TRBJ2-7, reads DGGITQSPKYLFRKEGQNVTLSCEQNLNHDAMYWYRQDPGQGLRLIYYSQIVNDFQKGDIAEGYSVSREKKESFPLTVTSAQKNPTAFYLCASSNQGANEQYFGPGTRLTVT.

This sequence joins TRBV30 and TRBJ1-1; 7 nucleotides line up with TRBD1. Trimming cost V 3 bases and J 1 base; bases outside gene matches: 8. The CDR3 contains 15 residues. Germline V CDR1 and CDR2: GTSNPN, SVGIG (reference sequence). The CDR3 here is CAWRRGRGANTEAFF. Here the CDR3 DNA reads TGTGCCTGGAGGAGGGGGCGCGGGGCGAACACTGAAGCTTTCTTT.